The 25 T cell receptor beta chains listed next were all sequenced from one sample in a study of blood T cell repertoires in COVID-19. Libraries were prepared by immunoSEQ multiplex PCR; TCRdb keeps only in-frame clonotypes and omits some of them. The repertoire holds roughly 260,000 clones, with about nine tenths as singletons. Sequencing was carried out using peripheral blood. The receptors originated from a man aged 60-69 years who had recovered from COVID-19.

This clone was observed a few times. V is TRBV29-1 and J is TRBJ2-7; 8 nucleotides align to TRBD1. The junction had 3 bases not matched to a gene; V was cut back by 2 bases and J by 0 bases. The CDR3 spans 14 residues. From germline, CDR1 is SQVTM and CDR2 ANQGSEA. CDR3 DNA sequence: TGCAGCGTTGAATCAGGGGGCCTCTCCTACGAGCAGTACTTC. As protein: CSVESGGLSYEQYF.

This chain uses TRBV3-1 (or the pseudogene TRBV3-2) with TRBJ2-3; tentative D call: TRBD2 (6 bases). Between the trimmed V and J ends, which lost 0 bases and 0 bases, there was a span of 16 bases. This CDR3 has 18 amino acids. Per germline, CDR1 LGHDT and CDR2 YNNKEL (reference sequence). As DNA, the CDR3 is TGTGCCAGCAGCCAAGACCCCCGGGGGTTTGCTAGCACAGATACGCAGTATTTT. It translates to CASSQDPRGFASTDTQYF.

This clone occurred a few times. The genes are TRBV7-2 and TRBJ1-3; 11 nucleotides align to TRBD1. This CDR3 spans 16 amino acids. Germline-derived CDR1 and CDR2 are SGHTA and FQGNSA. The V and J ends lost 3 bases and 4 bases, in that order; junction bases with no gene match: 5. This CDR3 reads CASSFLGTGGGNTIYF. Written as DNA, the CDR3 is TGTGCCAGCAGCTTTTTAGGGACAGGGGGAGGAAACACCATATATTTT.

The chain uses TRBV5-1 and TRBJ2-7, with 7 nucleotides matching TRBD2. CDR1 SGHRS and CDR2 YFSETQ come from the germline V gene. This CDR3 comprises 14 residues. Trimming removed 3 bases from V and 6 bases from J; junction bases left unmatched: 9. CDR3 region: CASSWGGGSGEQYF. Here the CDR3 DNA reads TGCGCCAGCAGCTGGGGCGGGGGTTCAGGCGAGCAGTACTTC.

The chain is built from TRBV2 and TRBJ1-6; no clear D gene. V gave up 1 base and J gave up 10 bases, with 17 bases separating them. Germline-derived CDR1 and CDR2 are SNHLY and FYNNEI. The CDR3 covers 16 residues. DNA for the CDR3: TGTGCCAGCAGTGAAGAGCTGGGGTTAACGGGATCACCCCTCCACTTT. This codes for CASSEELGLTGSPLHF.

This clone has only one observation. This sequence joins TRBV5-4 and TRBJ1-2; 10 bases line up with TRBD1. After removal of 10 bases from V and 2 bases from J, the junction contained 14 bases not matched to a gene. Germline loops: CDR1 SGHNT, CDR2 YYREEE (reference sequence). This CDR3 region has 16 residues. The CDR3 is CAFQWDRGLLNYGYTF. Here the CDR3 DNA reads TGTGCCTTCCAATGGGACAGGGGCCTCTTAAACTATGGCTACACCTTC.

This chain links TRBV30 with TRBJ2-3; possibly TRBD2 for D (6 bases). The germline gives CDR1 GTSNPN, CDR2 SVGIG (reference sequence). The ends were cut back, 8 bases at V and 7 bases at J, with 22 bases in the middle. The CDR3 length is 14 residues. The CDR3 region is CAQSPGGSVYTQYF. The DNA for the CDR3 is TGTGCCCAGAGTCCCGGGGGTTCGGTCTATACGCAGTATTTT.

The CDR3, as DNA: TGTGCCAGCAGCTCGAGATGGAACACCGGGGAGCTGTTTTTT. It encodes CASSSRWNTGELFF. The chain has TRBV9 and TRBJ2-2, with D uncertain. The CDR3 extends over 14 amino acids. Germline V CDR1 and CDR2: SGDLS, YYNGEE. Trimming took 4 bases from V and 1 from J, leaving 8 bases between them.

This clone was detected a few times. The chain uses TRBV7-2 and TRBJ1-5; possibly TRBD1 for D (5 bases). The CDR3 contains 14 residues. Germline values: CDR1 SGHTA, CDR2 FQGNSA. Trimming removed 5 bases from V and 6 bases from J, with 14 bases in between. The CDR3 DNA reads TGTGCCAGCAGCCTCCGGGGGGGGAGTCAGCCCCAGCATTTT. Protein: CASSLRGGSQPQHF. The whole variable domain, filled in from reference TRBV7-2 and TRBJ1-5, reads GAGVSQSPSNKVTEKGKDVELRCDPISGHTALYWYRQSLGQGLEFLIYFQGNSAPDKSGLPSDRFSAERTGGSVSTLTIQRTQQEDSAVYLCASSLRGGSQPQHFGDGTRLSIL.

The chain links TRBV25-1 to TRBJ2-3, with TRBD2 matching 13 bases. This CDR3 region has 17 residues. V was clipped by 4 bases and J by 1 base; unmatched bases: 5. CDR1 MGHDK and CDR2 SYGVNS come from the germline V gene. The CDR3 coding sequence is TGTGCCAGCAGTGGAATAGGGACTAGCGGGGGCACAGATACGCAGTATTTT. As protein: CASSGIGTSGGTDTQYF.

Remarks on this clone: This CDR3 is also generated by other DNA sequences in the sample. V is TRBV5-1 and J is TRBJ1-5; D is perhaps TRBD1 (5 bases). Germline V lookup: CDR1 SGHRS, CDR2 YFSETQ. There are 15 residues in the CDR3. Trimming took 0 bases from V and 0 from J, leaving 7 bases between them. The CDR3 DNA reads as TGCGCCAGCAGCTTGGCAGGGAATAGCAATCAGCCCCAGCATTTT. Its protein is CASSLAGNSNQPQHF.

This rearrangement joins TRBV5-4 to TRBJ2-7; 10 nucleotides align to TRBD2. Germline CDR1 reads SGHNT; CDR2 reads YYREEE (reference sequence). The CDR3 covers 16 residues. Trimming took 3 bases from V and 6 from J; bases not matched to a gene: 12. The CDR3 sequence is CASSSGRLAGVGEQYF. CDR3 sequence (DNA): TGTGCCAGCAGCTCTGGACGGCTAGCGGGGGTAGGCGAGCAGTACTTC.

For the CDR3, the DNA is TGCGCCAGCAGCCTGATCGAGCGGGGGACCGGGGAGCTGTTTTTT. As protein: CASSLIERGTGELFF. The chain employs TRBV5-1 and TRBJ2-2; TRBD2 matches 8 bases. In germline, CDR1 is SGHRS, CDR2 YFSETQ. This CDR3 is built from 15 residues. The trim removed 4 bases at V and 5 bases at J, leaving 7 bases unmatched.

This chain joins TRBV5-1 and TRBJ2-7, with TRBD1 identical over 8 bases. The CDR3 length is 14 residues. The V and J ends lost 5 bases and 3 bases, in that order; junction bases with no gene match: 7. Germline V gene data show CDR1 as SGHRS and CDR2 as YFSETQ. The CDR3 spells CASRTNGQGYEQYF. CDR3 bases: TGCGCCAGCAGAACTAACGGACAGGGCTACGAGCAGTACTTC.

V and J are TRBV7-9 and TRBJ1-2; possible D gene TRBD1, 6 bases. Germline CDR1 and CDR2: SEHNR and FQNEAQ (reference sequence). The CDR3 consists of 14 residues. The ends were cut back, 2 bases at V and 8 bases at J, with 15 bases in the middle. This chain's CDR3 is CASSLTGQSKGYTF. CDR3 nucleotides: TGTGCCAGCAGCTTAACCGGACAGTCAAAAGGCTACACCTTC.

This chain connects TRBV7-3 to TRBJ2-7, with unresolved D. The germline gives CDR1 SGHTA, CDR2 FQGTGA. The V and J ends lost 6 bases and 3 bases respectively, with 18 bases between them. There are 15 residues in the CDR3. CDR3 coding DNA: TGTGCCAGCAGTCCAGGCCCCGGTTATGGCTACGAGCAGTACTTC. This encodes CASSPGPGYGYEQYF.

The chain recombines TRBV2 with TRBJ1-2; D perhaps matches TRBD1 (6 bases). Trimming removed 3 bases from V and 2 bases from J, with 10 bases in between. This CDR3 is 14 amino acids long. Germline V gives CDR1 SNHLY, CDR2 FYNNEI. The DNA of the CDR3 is TGTGCCAGCAGTGACACCCAGGGGAACTATGGCTACACCTTC. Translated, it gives CASSDTQGNYGYTF.

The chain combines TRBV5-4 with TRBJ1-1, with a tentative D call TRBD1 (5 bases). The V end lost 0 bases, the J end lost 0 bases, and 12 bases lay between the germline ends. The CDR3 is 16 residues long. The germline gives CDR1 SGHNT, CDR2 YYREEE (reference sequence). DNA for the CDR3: TGTGCCAGCAGCTTGGCCGGTGGGGCTATGAACACTGAAGCTTTCTTT. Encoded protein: CASSLAGGAMNTEAFF.

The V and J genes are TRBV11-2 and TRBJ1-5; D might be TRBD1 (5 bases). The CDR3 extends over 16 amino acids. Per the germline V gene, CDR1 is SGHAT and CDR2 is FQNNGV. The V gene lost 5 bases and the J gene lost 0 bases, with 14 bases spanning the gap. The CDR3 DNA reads TGTGCCAGCAGCCTCACGGGGACTTCTAGCAATCAGCCCCAGCATTTT. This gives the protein CASSLTGTSSNQPQHF.

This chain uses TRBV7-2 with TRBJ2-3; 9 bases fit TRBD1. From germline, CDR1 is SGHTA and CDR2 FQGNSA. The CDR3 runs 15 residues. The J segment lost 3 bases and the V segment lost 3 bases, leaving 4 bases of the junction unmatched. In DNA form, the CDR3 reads TGTGCCAGCAGCTTCCGGACAGGGGATACAGATACGCAGTATTTT. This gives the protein CASSFRTGDTDTQYF.

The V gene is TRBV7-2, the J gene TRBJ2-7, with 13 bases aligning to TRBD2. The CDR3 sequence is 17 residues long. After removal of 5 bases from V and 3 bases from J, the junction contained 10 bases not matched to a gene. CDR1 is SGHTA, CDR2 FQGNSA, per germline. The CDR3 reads CASSRSGLAGDLYEQYF. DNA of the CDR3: TGTGCCAGCAGCCGTTCTGGACTAGCGGGGGACCTCTACGAGCAGTACTTC.

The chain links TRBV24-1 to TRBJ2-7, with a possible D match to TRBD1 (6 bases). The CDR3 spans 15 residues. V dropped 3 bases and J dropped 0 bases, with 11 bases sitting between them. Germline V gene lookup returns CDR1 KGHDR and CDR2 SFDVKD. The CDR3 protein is CATSDPTGSSYEQYF. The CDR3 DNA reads TGTGCCACCAGTGATCCTACAGGGTCCTCCTACGAGCAGTACTTC.

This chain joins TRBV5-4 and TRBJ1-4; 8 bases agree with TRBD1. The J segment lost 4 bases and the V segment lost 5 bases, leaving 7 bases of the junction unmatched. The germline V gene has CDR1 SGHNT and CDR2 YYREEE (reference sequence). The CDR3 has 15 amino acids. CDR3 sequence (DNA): TGTGCCAGCAGTCGAGGGACAGGCAGTAATGAAAAACTGTTTTTT. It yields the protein CASSRGTGSNEKLFF.

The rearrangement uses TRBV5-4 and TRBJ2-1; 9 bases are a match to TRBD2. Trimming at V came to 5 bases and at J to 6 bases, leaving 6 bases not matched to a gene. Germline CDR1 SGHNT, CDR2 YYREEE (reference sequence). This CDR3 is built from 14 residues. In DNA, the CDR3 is TGTGCCAGCAGGGGCGGGGGGGCCTCCAATGAGCAGTTCTTC. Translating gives CASRGGGASNEQFF.

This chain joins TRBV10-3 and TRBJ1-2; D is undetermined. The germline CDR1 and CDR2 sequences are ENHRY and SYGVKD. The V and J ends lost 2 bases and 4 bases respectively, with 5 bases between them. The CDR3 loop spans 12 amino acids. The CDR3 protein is CAISEEGYGYTF. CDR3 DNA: TGTGCCATCAGTGAGGAGGGCTATGGCTACACCTTC.